These T cell receptor beta chains were read from a single sample in a study of radiotherapy plus CTLA-4 blockade in lung cancer. Clones were sequenced by immunoSEQ multiplex PCR, and TCRdb holds only the in-frame ones, with some missing. The sample contains about 60,000 clones, 70% to 80% of which appear only once. Source: peripheral blood, taken from a patient treated with radiotherapy plus ipilimumab. These receptors all come from a human donor with non-small cell lung cancer who had a partial response to radiotherapy plus ipilimumab. Both conserved end residues are part of each CDR3. Fields, in order: V gene, D gene, clone size, J gene, CDR3 protein, CDR3 DNA. D genes are given only for firm matches. Size is stated for part of the rows, as once, few or many counts, or as a class when the clone is expanded.

TRBV6-1	-	-	TRBJ1-1	CASSESWANTEAFF	TGTGCCAGCAGTGAATCATGGGCGAACACTGAAGCTTTCTTT
TRBV7-2	TRBD1	-	TRBJ2-4	CASSDTDRGFIQYF	TGTGCCAGCAGCGACACTGACAGGGGATTCATTCAGTACTTC
TRBV5-6	TRBD1	-	TRBJ1-2	CASGQGYGYTF	TGTGCCAGCGGACAGGGATATGGCTACACCTTC
TRBV7-2	TRBD2	-	TRBJ2-7	CASSFLAGGPLYEQYF	TGTGCCAGCAGCTTCCTAGCGGGGGGCCCCCTCTACGAGCAGTACTTC
TRBV9	TRBD1	-	TRBJ2-3	CASSPRQGESTDTQYF	TGTGCCAGCAGCCCCCGACAGGGGGAGAGCACAGATACGCAGTATTTT
TRBV19	-	-	TRBJ1-4	CASSIVTVPGEKLFF	TGTGCCAGTAGTATTGTTACGGTACCGGGAGAAAAACTGTTTTTT
TRBV11-2	TRBD2	-	TRBJ2-5	CASSLTSRRGIGETQYF	TGTGCCAGCAGCCTAACGTCTCGGCGGGGGATCGGAGAGACCCAGTACTTC
TRBV4-1	-	few	TRBJ2-1	CASSQSRGGSYNEQFF	TGCGCCAGCAGCCAATCTAGGGGGGGCTCCTACAATGAGCAGTTCTTC
TRBV11-3	TRBD2	once	TRBJ2-5	CASSGTRQETQYF	TGTGCCAGCAGCGGGACTAGACAAGAGACCCAGTACTTC
TRBV6-5	-	-	TRBJ1-2	CASSYSSRDKVYGCTF	TGTGCCAGCAGTTACTCGAGCAGGGACAAAGTCTATGGCTGCACCTTC
TRBV2	-	-	TRBJ2-7	CASSEMAGSSYEQYF	TGTGCCAGCAGTGAAATGGCAGGTAGCTCCTACGAGCAGTACTTC
TRBV5-1	TRBD2	-	TRBJ2-1	CASSLAGGPENEQFF	TGCGCCAGCAGCTTGGCGGGGGGGCCTGAGAATGAGCAGTTCTTC
TRBV6-6	-	-	TRBJ2-3	CASGDSTDTQYF	TGTGCCAGCGGAGACAGCACAGATACGCAGTATTTT
TRBV7-8	-	once	TRBJ1-2	CASSIDGGFGYTF	TGTGCCAGCAGCATAGATGGGGGCTTTGGCTACACCTTC
TRBV11-2	-	-	TRBJ1-4	CASSFGDEKLFF	TGTGCCAGCAGCTTCGGGGATGAAAAACTGTTTTTT
TRBV9	-	-	TRBJ2-2	CASSVAGGELFF	TGTGCCAGCAGCGTAGCCGGCGGGGAGCTGTTTTTT
TRBV9	-	-	TRBJ2-7	CASSATGESSREQYF	TGTGCCAGCAGCGCTACTGGGGAGTCCTCTCGCGAGCAGTACTTC
TRBV6-1	-	-	TRBJ2-2	CASSEGWGGGTGELFF	TGTGCCAGCAGTGAAGGATGGGGGGGCGGCACCGGGGAGCTGTTTTTT
TRBV19	TRBD2	-	TRBJ2-5	CASSKRLAGTRETQYF	TGTGCCAGTAGTAAGAGACTAGCGGGGACCCGGGAGACCCAGTACTTC
TRBV4-1	TRBD1	-	TRBJ1-3	CASSLPGGSGNTIYF	TGCGCCAGCAGCCTCCCAGGGGGCTCTGGAAACACCATATATTTT
TRBV2	-	-	TRBJ2-3	CAIPTGPSTDTQYF	TGTGCCATACCGACAGGTCCTAGCACAGATACGCAGTATTTT
TRBV5-1	-	-	TRBJ1-5	CASSKGGLGQPQHF	TGCGCCAGCAGCAAAGGAGGGCTGGGTCAGCCCCAGCATTTT
TRBV28	TRBD1	medium-sized	TRBJ2-2	CASSLLDRGDTGELFF	TGTGCCAGCAGTTTATTGGACAGGGGTGACACCGGGGAGCTGTTTTTT
TRBV27	-	-	TRBJ2-7	CASSSLIPYEQYF	TGTGCCAGCAGTTCCTTAATCCCCTACGAGCAGTACTTC
TRBV5-1	-	-	TRBJ2-1	CASSLAAINEQFF	TGCGCCAGCAGCTTGGCTGCGATCAATGAGCAGTTCTTC
TRBV15	TRBD2	-	TRBJ2-1	CATSRVVSGGASNEQFF	TGTGCCACCAGCAGAGTGGTTAGCGGGGGGGCTAGCAATGAGCAGTTCTTC
TRBV7-2	TRBD2	-	TRBJ2-2	CASSFYFGTNPGELFF	TGTGCCAGCAGCTTCTACTTCGGGACTAATCCCGGGGAGCTGTTTTTT
TRBV5-4	TRBD1	-	TRBJ2-5	CASSLGTGQETQYF	TGTGCCAGCAGCTTGGGGACAGGTCAAGAGACCCAGTACTTC
TRBV5-6	-	-	TRBJ2-5	CASSEGSRGGLQETQYF	TGTGCCAGCAGCGAAGGATCTCGCGGGGGCCTCCAAGAGACCCAGTACTTC
TRBV7-2	TRBD1	many	TRBJ2-7	CASSFDRGEQYF	TGTGCCAGCAGCTTCGACAGGGGGGAACAGTACTTC
TRBV5-4	-	-	TRBJ2-5	CASSLGAVQETQYF	TGTGCCAGCAGCTTGGGAGCGGTCCAAGAGACCCAGTACTTC
TRBV11-1	TRBD2	-	TRBJ2-7	CASSLTSGGVSYEQYF	TGTGCCAGCAGCCTAACTAGCGGGGGCGTCTCCTACGAGCAGTACTTC
TRBV2	-	-	TRBJ2-5	CASSAGTGSPGETQYF	TGTGCCAGCAGTGCCGGTACAGGGTCCCCCGGAGAGACCCAGTACTTC
TRBV13	TRBD2	once	TRBJ2-3	CASSHRLAGSTDTQYF	TGTGCCAGCAGCCACCGACTAGCGGGGAGCACAGATACGCAGTATTTT
TRBV6-1	TRBD1	-	TRBJ2-7	CASSQGQGSSYEQYF	TGTGCCAGCAGTCAGGGACAGGGCTCCTCCTACGAGCAGTACTTC
TRBV19	TRBD1	few	TRBJ1-6	CASTDPGQAISPLHF	TGTGCCAGTACCGATCCGGGACAGGCGATTTCACCCCTCCACTTT
TRBV27	TRBD2	few	TRBJ2-3	CASSHIAGGQDTQYF	TGTGCCAGCAGTCACATAGCGGGGGGACAAGATACGCAGTATTTT
TRBV18	-	-	TRBJ1-1	CASRGGEGNTEAFF	TGTGCCAGCCGGGGGGGGGAAGGGAACACTGAAGCTTTCTTT
TRBV7-6	-	-	TRBJ1-1	CASSLAQGTEAFF	TGTGCCAGCAGCTTAGCGCAGGGCACTGAAGCTTTCTTT
TRBV10-3	-	-	TRBJ2-5	CAISGQQGGGETQYF	TGTGCCATCAGTGGACAACAGGGTGGCGGGGAGACCCAGTACTTC
TRBV6-5	-	-	TRBJ1-2	CASSYSGDLTIGYTF	TGTGCCAGCAGTTACTCGGGTGATTTGACTATTGGCTACACCTTC
TRBV28	-	-	TRBJ2-7	CASSFGFDRSSYEQYF	TGTGCCAGCAGTTTCGGTTTCGACAGGAGCTCCTACGAGCAGTACTTC
TRBV7-2	TRBD1	-	TRBJ2-5	CASSLGSGQGQETQYF	TGTGCCAGCAGCTTAGGGTCGGGACAGGGACAAGAGACCCAGTACTTC
TRBV4-2	TRBD1	-	TRBJ2-2	CASSQDSQGARRELFF	TGTGCCAGCAGCCAAGACTCCCAGGGGGCGCGGAGGGAGCTGTTTTTT
TRBV6-6	TRBD1	-	TRBJ2-1	CASRQGQDGDNEQFF	TGTGCCAGCAGGCAGGGACAGGATGGGGACAATGAGCAGTTCTTC
TRBV7-9	-	-	TRBJ1-2	CASSSRSGNGYTF	TGTGCCAGCAGCTCTAGGTCCGGGAATGGCTACACCTTC
TRBV4-2	-	-	TRBJ2-7	CASRTGDSYEQYF	TGTGCCAGCAGGACGGGAGACTCCTACGAGCAGTACTTC
TRBV29-1	-	-	TRBJ2-7	CSVEGSQGVYEQYF	TGCAGCGTTGAAGGATCACAGGGAGTCTACGAGCAGTACTTC
TRBV19	TRBD1	-	TRBJ1-2	CASSALMGQGALDGYTF	TGTGCCAGTAGTGCCCTAATGGGACAGGGAGCACTCGATGGCTACACCTTC
TRBV7-8	-	once	TRBJ2-3	CASSLVAAITDTQYF	TGTGCCAGCAGCTTAGTTGCGGCTATCACAGATACGCAGTATTTT
TRBV9	TRBD2	-	TRBJ2-3	CASSVVPSGGAGTDTQYF	TGTGCCAGCAGCGTAGTTCCTAGCGGGGGGGCAGGCACAGATACGCAGTATTTT
TRBV28	-	-	TRBJ2-4	CASTSSTGRKNIQYF	TGTGCCAGCACCTCCTCGACAGGGAGGAAAAACATTCAGTACTTC
TRBV29-1	TRBD1	-	TRBJ2-5	CSVDTPGQQETQYF	TGCAGCGTTGATACTCCGGGACAGCAAGAGACCCAGTACTTC
TRBV15	TRBD1	-	TRBJ1-4	CATSRGQGNEKLFF	TGTGCCACGAGTCGGGGACAGGGGAATGAAAAACTGTTTTTT
TRBV7-2	-	-	TRBJ2-7	CASSLGPGGSYEQYF	TGTGCCAGCAGCTTGGGGCCAGGGGGGTCCTACGAGCAGTACTTC
TRBV10-3	TRBD1	-	TRBJ2-1	CATSEDRGRNEQFF	TGTGCCACCAGCGAGGACAGGGGACGCAATGAGCAGTTCTTC
TRBV7-9	-	few	TRBJ1-6	CASSAAGDSPLHF	TGTGCCAGCAGCGCCGCGGGGGACTCACCCCTCCACTTT
TRBV6-1	-	few	TRBJ2-5	CASREVAVTQYF	TGTGCCAGTCGGGAAGTAGCGGTAACCCAGTACTTC
TRBV7-3	TRBD1	-	TRBJ2-7	CASSRGQGSSYEQYF	TGTGCCAGCAGCCGTGGACAGGGAAGCTCGTACGAGCAGTACTTC
TRBV19	-	-	TRBJ1-1	CASRGIDFINMNTEAFF	TGTGCCAGTAGAGGTATCGACTTTATCAATATGAACACTGAAGCTTTCTTT